This T cell receptor beta chain was found in a study of early T cells in non-severe SARS-CoV-2 infection. Study information: Sequenced material consisted of bulk RNA (from unsorted whole blood), and chains were unpaired. Notes on the study in general: Lookups in VDJdb leaned toward anti-spike CD8 responses and missed private and CD4 specificities.

V lost 3 bases, J lost 3 bases, and 12 bases lay in between. Germline values: CDR1 MNHEY, CDR2 SVGEGT. The CDR3 sequence is 15 residues long. This clonotype was found a few times. The antigen remains undetermined. cDNA molecules, individually, were tagged with unique molecular identifiers. TCRdb used MiXCR to reprocess the 5' RACE reads, holding one entry per CDR3 protein. The sample holds 64,000 or so distinct CDR3 sequences; about 11% are singletons and the top ten take less than 3.5%. This TCR was sampled from an adult who was a healthcare worker with PCR-confirmed SARS-CoV-2 infection or an uninfected control (not recorded which). The input for sequencing was whole blood, taken at baseline. This rearrangement joins TRBV6-2 or TRBV6-3 to TRBJ2-1, with D possibly called TRBD1 or TRBD2 (6 bases each). Written as DNA, the CDR3 is TGTGCCAGCAGTTATTGGGGGGCGATCTACAATGAGCAGTTCTTC. Protein: CASSYWGAIYNEQFF.